The present T cell receptor (beta chain) was sequenced within a study of regulatory T cells in long-lasting Graves disease (dated by TCRdb to 2020 to 2022). Regarding the research as a whole: Persistent Graves' disease was defined as antithyroid drug treatment for over 5 years with persistently positive TSH receptor autoantibodies. Persistent Graves' disease patients were compared with newly diagnosed Graves' disease patients by peripheral blood TCR sequencing and RNA sequencing. A total of around 33 samples were covered by TCR sequencing, comprising approximately 13 persistent and around 20 newly diagnosed Graves' disease patients. The study was registered as a clinical trial and conducted in China. Persistent Graves' disease patients in the clinical cohort had taken antithyroid drugs for roughly ten years on average.

This clonotype has a count of ten or more. Which antigen it targets is not known. No base-level quality is on record; no much larger clone is a single base apart. Findings and caveats that apply to the study as a whole: Persistent patients shared more public clonotypes among themselves (approximately 2,500) than newly diagnosed patients did (about 970). Lower TCR Shannon entropy and fewer highly expanded clones were observed in persistent Graves' disease patients than in newly diagnosed patients, which suggested clonal expansion. The authors acknowledged the small sample size as a limitation that may reduce accuracy. Because the primary lesion, thyroid tissue, could not be accessed, the study looked at peripheral blood alone. TRBV28, TRBJ1-2 and TRBJ2-5 were preferentially used in persistent disease, while TRBV20-1 and TRBJ2-1 were favored in newly diagnosed disease. Sequencing and analysis were restricted to the TCR beta chain.

The library was generated by multiplex PCR. The sequencing machine was an Illumina HiSeq 4000. CDR3 regions were amplified by Arm-PCR with iRepertoire HTBI primers to construct TCR beta libraries. Gel purification was performed on PCR products prior to sequencing. Per the original workflow: Gene usage analysis of CDR3 amino acid clonotypes relied on the 60 or so TRBV and about 15 TRBJ segments identified across samples. COPE and FqMerger were used to merge filtered high-quality paired reads into contigs. BLAST was used to align contigs to IMGT TRBV, TRBD and TRBJ reference genes, and CDR3 was defined according to IMGT. Clonotypes above 0.1% frequency were classified as highly expanded clones. Repertoire diversity was measured by Shannon entropy, and V-J evenness by the Gini coefficient. A clonotype found in more than one individual was treated as public. In TCRdb, the public reads were trimmed at Q25 with fastp and aligned with MiXCR, with productive beta chains retained. Each CDR3 protein gets just one entry, which takes the most common genes and DNA from the rows behind it. The V and J calls come from TCRdb's annotation, not from the publication. Recorded for this sample are a few hundred thousand distinct CDR3 sequences; 23% of them occurred a single time. The leading ten clones occupy about a quarter of the sample.

The time point label, read with the paper, signifies: persistent/refractory GD, antithyroid drugs over 5 years with positive TRAb. For both TCR sequencing and RNA sequencing, RNA was extracted from PBMCs in TRIzol. The diagnosis of Graves' disease was made according to American Thyroid Association guidelines. Recruitment of patients was carried out at an endocrinology department in Xi'an, China. Each patient gave about 10 milliliters of peripheral blood, collected in an EDTA anticoagulant tube. Ficoll Paque Plus density gradient separation was used to isolate PBMCs, and no further T cell sorting was done. An Agilent 2100 Bioanalyzer and agarose gel were used to check RNA quality, while a NanoDrop 2000 measured RNA concentration. The junction carries 13 bases between V and J, which are trimmed by 3 bases and 8 bases respectively. CDR1 MNHNS and CDR2 SASEGT were looked up in the germline V gene. Including cysteine and phenylalanine, the CDR3 has 13 amino acids. The entry retains the CDR3 DNA only, 39 bases that are in frame from base 1.

The TCR originated in a female donor with Graves disease. The chain employs TRBV6-1 and TRBJ1-2, and possibly TRBD1, on 5 matching bases. The sequenced sample was peripheral blood mononuclear cells (PBMCs), obtained when the disease was refractory, from a patient treated with antithyroid drugs. The CDR3 reads as follows: CASSERGVGGYTF. The DNA is TGTGCCAGCAGTGAGAGAGGGGTAGGCGGCTACACCTTC.